Listed here is a single TCR beta chain. Its antigen is unknown. Unmatched junction bases numbered 7, after V lost 3 bases and J lost 0 bases. The CDR3 consists of 17 residues. Germline V CDR1 and CDR2: MGHDK, SYGVNS. This sample is drawn from a study of cytomegalovirus exposure and HLA in healthy donors. Study summary: An early release of data contained roughly 90 million unique TCRs, which came from HLA-typed donors. The study, taken as a whole, reports: There were some public TCRs occurring in many donors, but most TCR sequences were rare.

In the PCR, 60 Vbeta and 13 Jbeta primers were used. This table comes from immunoSEQ multiplex PCR, and its TCRdb copy is limited to in-frame clones, with some not included. The sample holds under 200,000 clones, roughly 90% seen once. The sequence derives from a woman in her 30s in good health and CMV-seronegative. The V call is TRBV25-1, the J call TRBJ2-1; 8 bases line up with TRBD1. The sample consisted of PBMCs. DNA for the CDR3: TGTGCCAGCAGTGACCACAGGGGGGTTAGCTCCTACAATGAGCAGTTCTTC. Translated, it gives CASSDHRGVSSYNEQFF.